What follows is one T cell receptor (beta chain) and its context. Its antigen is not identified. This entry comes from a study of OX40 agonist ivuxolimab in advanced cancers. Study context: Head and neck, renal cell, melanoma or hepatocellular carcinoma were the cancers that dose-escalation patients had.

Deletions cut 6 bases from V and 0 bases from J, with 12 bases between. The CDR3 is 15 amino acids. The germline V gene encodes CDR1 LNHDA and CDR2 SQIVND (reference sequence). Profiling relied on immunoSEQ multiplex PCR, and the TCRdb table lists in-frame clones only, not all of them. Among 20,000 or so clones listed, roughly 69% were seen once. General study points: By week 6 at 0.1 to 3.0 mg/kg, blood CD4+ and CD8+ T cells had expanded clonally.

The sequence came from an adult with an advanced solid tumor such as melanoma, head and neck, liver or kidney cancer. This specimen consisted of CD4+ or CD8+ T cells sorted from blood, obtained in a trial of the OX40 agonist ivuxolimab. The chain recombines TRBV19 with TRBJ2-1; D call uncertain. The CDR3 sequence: CASRVSSSSYNEQFF. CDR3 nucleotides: TGTGCCAGTAGGGTCTCGTCAAGCTCCTACAATGAGCAGTTCTTC.